A single sample gave rise to the 21 T cell receptor beta chains below, sequenced in a study of vaccination effects on CD4 cells after COVID-19. Data came from immunoSEQ multiplex PCR; TCRdb stores just in-frame clones and leaves some out. In the table there are 30,000 to 40,000 clones, about three quarters of which are singletons. In the ViraFEST assay, antigen-specific CD4+ clonotypes were identified by expansion after peptide-pool stimulation. Researchers isolated CD4+ T cells once approximately eleven days of culture had elapsed. No vaccinee had earlier SARS-CoV-2 infection, and nucleocapsid antibodies were negative. Their specific antigens are unknown. Sequencing used CD4+ T cells from PBMCs cultured with HCoV-OC43 spike peptides, obtained before COVID-19 vaccination. Stated subset: HCoV-OC43 spike overlapping peptide pool stimulation. All receptors derive from a human donor who received a COVID-19 vaccine.

J is TRBJ1-3 and V is TRBV7-8; D remains unclear. Germline CDR1 and CDR2: SGHVS and FQNEAQ. The V end was cut by 1 base, the J end by 0 bases, with 10 bases between. The CDR3 spans 16 residues. CDR3 sequence reads: CASSLGQYGSGNTIYF. The CDR3, as DNA: TGTGCCAGCAGCTTAGGGCAGTATGGCTCTGGAAACACCATATATTTT.

V is TRBV28 and J is TRBJ1-3; the D is unclear. This CDR3 has 15 amino acids. From germline, CDR1 is MDHEN and CDR2 SYDVKM. The V and J ends lost 8 bases and 4 bases respectively, with 18 bases between them. CDR3: CASRSAGEGGNTIYF. In DNA form, the CDR3 reads TGTGCCAGCCGTAGCGCGGGAGAAGGAGGAAACACCATATATTTT.

This chain links TRBV2 with TRBJ1-1; tentative D call: TRBD1 (6 bases). V gave up 4 bases and J gave up 3 bases, with 9 bases separating them. CDR1 SNHLY and CDR2 FYNNEI come from the germline V gene. This CDR3 has 13 residues. This CDR3 reads CASSAGAYTEAFF. For the CDR3, the DNA is TGTGCCAGCAGTGCGGGGGCCTACACTGAAGCTTTCTTT. Filled out from reference TRBV2 and TRBJ1-1, the complete variable domain reads EPEVTQTPSHQVTQMGQEVILRCVPISNHLYFYWYRQILGQKVEFLVSFYNNEISEKSEIFDDQFSVERPDGSNFTLKIRSTKLEDSAMYFCASSAGAYTEAFFGQGTRLTVV.

The chain is built from TRBV3-1 (or the pseudogene TRBV3-2) and TRBJ2-7; 9 nucleotides match TRBD2. The trim removed 2 bases at V and 9 bases at J, leaving 20 bases unmatched. Germline CDR1 LGHDT, CDR2 YNNKEL (reference sequence). The CDR3 covers 18 residues. The chain's CDR3 is CASSQIGESGGLVGVQYF. The CDR3 coding sequence is TGTGCCAGCAGCCAAATTGGTGAAAGCGGGGGGTTGGTAGGTGTGCAGTACTTC.

This clone was observed a handful of times. The chain recombines TRBV28 with TRBJ2-5; 8 bases line up with TRBD1. The V and J ends lost 5 bases and 4 bases, in that order; junction bases with no gene match: 9. The V gene's germline CDR1 is MDHEN and CDR2 SYDVKM. The CDR3 runs to 15 residues. CDR3 amino acids: CASSRAGGNPETQYF. Written as DNA, the CDR3 is TGTGCCAGCAGTCGGGCAGGGGGCAACCCAGAGACCCAGTACTTC.

This CDR3 is CASSPTFGVQGYTF. Written as DNA, the CDR3 is TGTGCCAGCAGCCCCACTTTTGGGGTGCAGGGCTACACCTTC. The chain has TRBV5-6 and TRBJ1-2; D is uncertain. Germline V gene lookup returns CDR1 SGHDT and CDR2 YYEEEE. The CDR3 contains 14 residues. With 4 bases removed from V and 8 bases from J, the gap between germline ends came to 18 bases.

The chain carries TRBV19 and TRBJ1-1, with D unresolved. Germline V gene sequence: CDR1 LNHDA, CDR2 SQIVND (reference sequence). The CDR3 has 11 residues. Trimming removed 5 bases from V and 6 bases from J, with 7 bases in between. The CDR3 nucleotides read TGTGCCAGTAGTCGACGCGCTGAAGCTTTCTTT. Its translation: CASSRRAEAFF.

This clone was counted once. This rearrangement joins TRBV19 to TRBJ2-3; D remains unclear. V was cut by 6 bases and J by 4 bases, with 11 bases left in between. The germline V gene has CDR1 LNHDA and CDR2 SQIVND (reference sequence). The CDR3 loop spans 13 amino acids. CDR3 in DNA: TGTGCCAGTAGCCACCTGAAAGCAGATACGCAGTATTTT. Encoded protein: CASSHLKADTQYF. The full variable domain, in which reference TRBV19 and TRBJ2-3 provide the parts outside the CDR3, is DGGITQSPKYLFRKEGQNVTLSCEQNLNHDAMYWYRQDPGQGLRLIYYSQIVNDFQKGDIAEGYSVSREKKESFPLTVTSAQKNPTAFYLCASSHLKADTQYFGPGTRLTVL.

The chain has TRBV27 and TRBJ1-2, with D possibly being TRBD1 (5 bases). V gave up 3 bases and J gave up 7 bases, with 21 bases separating them. This CDR3 spans 16 amino acids. CDR1 MNHEY and CDR2 SMNVEV come from the germline V gene (reference sequence). CDR3 DNA sequence: TGTGCCAGCAGTTTCGCAGGGTATAGGTCCTCCTTTGGCTACACCTTC. Amino acids: CASSFAGYRSSFGYTF.

J is TRBJ1-3 and V is TRBV28, with D hard to call. This CDR3 spans 14 amino acids. V dropped 3 bases and J dropped 0 bases, with 6 bases sitting between them. Per the germline V gene, CDR1 is MDHEN and CDR2 is SYDVKM. The CDR3 loop is CASSLWTSGNTIYF. In nucleotides, the CDR3 is TGTGCCAGCAGTTTGTGGACCTCTGGAAACACCATATATTTT.

The gene calls are TRBV7-2 and TRBJ2-7; D tentatively fits TRBD1 or TRBD2 (7 bases each). This CDR3 is built from 14 residues. CDR1 and CDR2 from the germline V gene are SGHTA and FQGNSA. Trimming left V 5 bases short and J 2 bases short, with 13 bases between. The CDR3 coding sequence is TGTGCCAGCAGCCGGGGGGACAGACCCTACGAGCAGTACTTC. It specifies CASSRGDRPYEQYF.

The gene calls are TRBV30 and TRBJ2-7; TRBD1 aligns across 8 bases. In germline, CDR1 is GTSNPN, CDR2 SVGIG (reference sequence). There are 15 residues in the CDR3. Losses at the gene ends were 0 bases for V and 1 base for J; bases not matched to a gene: 5. The CDR3 nucleotides are TGTGCCTGGAGTGTTAGACAGGGGTTTTCCTACGAGCAGTACTTC. Translating gives CAWSVRQGFSYEQYF. The whole variable domain, remainder taken from reference TRBV30 and TRBJ2-7, is SQTIHQWPATLVQPVGSPLSLECTVEGTSNPNLYWYRQAAGRGLQLLFYSVGIGQISSEVPQNLSASRPQDRQFILSSKKLLLSDSGFYLCAWSVRQGFSYEQYFGPGTRLTVT.

The rearrangement joins TRBV6-6 to TRBJ1-2, with D maybe TRBD1 (5 bases). The CDR3 length is 13 residues. From germline, CDR1 is MNHNY and CDR2 SVGAGI (reference sequence). The germline V and J ends were trimmed by 0 bases and 6 bases, with 8 bases remaining between them. The CDR3 loop is CASSYSRDHGYTF. CDR3 in DNA: TGTGCCAGCAGTTACTCCAGGGACCATGGCTACACCTTC.

This clone has more than one count but fewer than ten. V usage is TRBV5-1 and J usage is TRBJ2-7, with a weak D call TRBD1 (6 bases). Germline assignment: CDR1 SGHRS and CDR2 YFSETQ. V was clipped by 7 bases and J by 1 base, with 18 bases between them. The CDR3 spans 15 residues. CDR3 DNA sequence: TGCGCCAGCCGCCCGACCGGGACACGTTCCTACGAGCAGTACTTC. Protein sequence: CASRPTGTRSYEQYF.

This CDR3 is CASSYAPDSGNTIYF. The CDR3 region has the DNA TGTGCCAGCAGCTACGCCCCAGACTCTGGAAACACCATATATTTT. The rearrangement links TRBV6-5 to TRBJ1-3; no firm D call. The CDR3 runs 15 residues. V lost 6 bases, J lost 0 bases, and 12 bases lay in between. Germline assignment: CDR1 MNHEY and CDR2 SVGAGI.

V is TRBV18 and J is TRBJ2-5; D tentatively fits TRBD1 or TRBD2 (5 bases each). CDR1 and CDR2 (germline): KGHSH, LQKENI. The length of the CDR3 is 20 residues. Between the trimmed V and J ends, which lost 2 bases and 5 bases, there was a span of 30 bases. The CDR3 coding sequence is TGTGCCAGCTCACCAATGCGGACGGGGAGACAAGGTCTGGGGCGGGAGACCCAGTACTTC. This codes for CASSPMRTGRQGLGRETQYF.

The chain uses TRBV20-1 and TRBJ2-7; 10 nucleotides line up with TRBD1. V shed 3 bases and J 0 bases; nucleotides not matched to a gene: 8. Germline V gives CDR1 DFQATT, CDR2 SNEGSKA (reference sequence). The CDR3 totals 16 residues. The CDR3 nucleotides are TGCAGTGCTAGTACTTTCGGGACAGGGGTCTCCTACGAGCAGTACTTC. Translated, it gives CSASTFGTGVSYEQYF.

The chain employs TRBV5-6 and TRBJ2-3; the D call may be TRBD1 or TRBD2 (5 bases each). The V gene's germline CDR1 is SGHDT and CDR2 YYEEEE. V lost 5 bases to trimming and J lost 6 bases, with 25 bases between them. The CDR3 has 17 amino acids. This CDR3 reads CASSRDPGVSHSDTQYF. CDR3 DNA: TGTGCCAGCAGTAGGGACCCCGGAGTCTCGCATTCGGATACGCAGTATTTT.

The chain links TRBV7-2 to TRBJ1-1; D unclear. Trimming removed 5 bases from V and 7 bases from J, with 11 bases in between. CDR3 size: 12 residues. Per germline, CDR1 SGHTA and CDR2 FQGNSA. The CDR3: CASSPGVGEAFF. The CDR3 region has the DNA TGTGCCAGCAGCCCTGGGGTTGGTGAAGCTTTCTTT.

The chain uses TRBV5-1 and TRBJ2-1; the D gene could be TRBD1 or TRBD2 (5 bases each). CDR3 length equals 13 residues. Germline V CDR1 and CDR2: SGHRS, YFSETQ. Trimming shortened V by 0 bases and J by 8 bases, and 9 bases separated the two germline ends. The DNA of the CDR3 is TGCGCCAGCAGCTTGGATTGGGGACATGAGCAGTTCTTC. It translates to CASSLDWGHEQFF.

This clone was observed a single time. The CDR3 DNA follows: TGCGCCAGCAGAACTTTGGGGGACGCTCAACGGCAGACCCAGTACTTC. Its translation is CASRTLGDAQRQTQYF. The V and J genes are TRBV10-1 and TRBJ2-5; perhaps D is TRBD1 or TRBD2 (5 bases each). The CDR3 runs 16 residues. In germline, CDR1 is WNHNN, CDR2 SYGVQD (reference sequence). The V gene lost 6 bases and the J gene lost 6 bases, with 23 bases spanning the gap.